This T cell receptor beta chain was recorded in a study of cytomegalovirus exposure and HLA in healthy donors. General observations from the study: TCR beta V- and J-gene trimming, according to a later analysis, was linked to a missense DCLRE1C variant. Exclusion applied to some V segments, including TRBV6-2 and TRBV6-3, as they were indistinguishable.

The germline gives CDR1 SGHDT, CDR2 YYEEEE. V dropped 4 bases and J dropped 0; count of bases not matched to a gene: 3. The CDR3 loop spans 14 amino acids. The primer mix had 60 Vbeta and 13 Jbeta primers. Original methodology: Some 80 million unique TCR beta chains, roughly 11 million shared, were counted in a later analysis. Some clones are missing from TCRdb's copy, which holds only in-frame ones; the method was immunoSEQ multiplex PCR. Clone size and V and J calls were adopted from that table, with D and trimming inferred from the DNA. The sample lists roughly 150,000 clones, less than 85% occurring once. This clone was seen a handful of times. Its antigen is not identified.

The receptor's source is a woman in her forties or fifties in good health and CMV-seropositive. The specimen was PBMCs. This rearrangement joins TRBV5-6 to TRBJ1-1; 7 positions match TRBD1. The CDR3 loop is CASSKQGLNTEAFF. The CDR3 region has the DNA TGTGCCAGCAGCAAACAGGGGTTGAACACTGAAGCTTTCTTT.